The sequence of this T cell receptor (beta chain) was determined in a study of CD8 T cells in ankylosing spondylitis. Study outcomes and limitations: Disease-linked clones were found to be CD8+ and relatively rare in peripheral blood. A TCR beta motif of 7 to 9 highly homologous variants seemed to mark ankylosing spondylitis blood.

This clonotype was recorded at least ten times. Its target is unknown. Library preparation for TCR beta used quantitative 5'-RACE with molecular barcodes. TCRdb reanalysed the 5' RACE reads using MiXCR and keeps one entry per CDR3 protein. The data contain approximately 38,000 distinct CDR3 sequences, approximately 2.6% of them singletons. The clonotype comes from a male donor with ankylosing spondylitis or in good health (not recorded which). Material: blood, either unsorted or a sorted T cell fraction (not recorded which).

The CDR3 DNA reads TGTGCCAGCAGCGTCCTGAGATCTGGGGGGCACAATGAGCAGTTCTTC. Translation: CASSVLRSGGHNEQFF. The V and J genes are TRBV9 and TRBJ2-1; D is possibly TRBD1 or TRBD2 (6 bases each). Between the trimmed V and J ends, which lost 2 bases and 5 bases, there was a span of 17 bases. This CDR3 contains 16 residues. Germline V lookup: CDR1 SGDLS, CDR2 YYNGEE.